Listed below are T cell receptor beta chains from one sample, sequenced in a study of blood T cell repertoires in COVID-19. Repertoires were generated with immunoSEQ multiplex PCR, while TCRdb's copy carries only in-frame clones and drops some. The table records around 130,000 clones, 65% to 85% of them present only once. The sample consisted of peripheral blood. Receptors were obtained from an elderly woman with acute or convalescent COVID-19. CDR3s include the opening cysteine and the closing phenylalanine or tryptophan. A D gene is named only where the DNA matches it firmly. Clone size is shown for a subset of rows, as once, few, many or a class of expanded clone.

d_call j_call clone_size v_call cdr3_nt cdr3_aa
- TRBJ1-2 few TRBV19 TGTGCCAGTACCCGTGAGGTTCCCGGGTATGGCTACACCTTC CASTREVPGYGYTF
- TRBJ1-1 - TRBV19 TGTGCCAGTAGTATTGGGGGGGATGAAGCTTTCTTT CASSIGGDEAFF
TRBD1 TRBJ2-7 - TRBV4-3 TGCGCCAGCAGCCCCAACTCCGGGACAGGGACAAAGGGTCAGTACTTC CASSPNSGTGTKGQYF
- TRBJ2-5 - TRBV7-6 TGTGCCAGCAGCCTATCGGACAAACAGACCCAGTACTTC CASSLSDKQTQYF
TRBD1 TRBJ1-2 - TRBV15 TGTGCCACCAGCAGACGGGGACAGGGAGCTAACTATGGCTACACCTTC CATSRRGQGANYGYTF
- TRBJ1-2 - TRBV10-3 TGTGCCACCTCGGACGGGGACTATGGCTACACCTTC CATSDGDYGYTF
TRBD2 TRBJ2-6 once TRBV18 TGTGCCAGCTCAGGGACTAGGGGGGCCAACGTCCTGACTTTC CASSGTRGANVLTF
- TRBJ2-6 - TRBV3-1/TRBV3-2 TGTGCCAGCAGCCACCGGACAGGGAGGGTTATCTCTGGGGCCAACGTCCTGACTTTC CASSHRTGRVISGANVLTF
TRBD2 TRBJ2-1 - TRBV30 TGTGCCTGGGCCTGGGCGGGAGCCTACAATGAGCAGTTCTTC CAWAWAGAYNEQFF
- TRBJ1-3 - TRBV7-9 TGTGCCAGCAGCCCCGAGGTCCCAACGGGGGGAAACACCATATATTTT CASSPEVPTGGNTIYF
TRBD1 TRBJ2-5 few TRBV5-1 TGCGCCAGCAGCCCCTTGGGACAGGGAAGTAGGGAGACCCAGTACTTC CASSPLGQGSRETQYF
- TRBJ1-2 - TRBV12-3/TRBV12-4 TGTGCCAGCAGTCTCCTCGGACAGTATGGCTACACCTTC CASSLLGQYGYTF